This is a list of T cell receptor beta chains from one sample in a study of T cell responses to AZD1222 COVID-19 vaccine. Profiling relied on immunoSEQ multiplex PCR, and the TCRdb table lists in-frame clones only, not all of them. The table shows roughly 80,000 clones, with roughly 90% occurring only once. Source: peripheral blood, taken on day 0 of MenACWY control vaccination. These receptors originate from an adult in good health. CDR3s include the opening cysteine and the closing phenylalanine or tryptophan. The D gene is left open where the match is weak. A clone size is listed for some rows: how often the clone was seen (once, few, many), or a class if it is expanded.

d_call j_call v_call clone_size cdr3_aa cdr3_nt
- TRBJ1-3 TRBV7-7 once CASSSGTGNTIYF TGTGCCAGCAGCTCAGGGACAGGAAACACCATATATTTT
- TRBJ1-1 TRBV24-1 - CATSDLGRVAFF TGTGCCACCAGTGACTTAGGGCGGGTAGCTTTCTTT
- TRBJ2-7 TRBV9 once CASSVEGGEGGSIGYEQYF TGTGCCAGCAGCGTAGAGGGGGGCGAGGGCGGGAGTATCGGATACGAGCAGTACTTC
- TRBJ2-3 TRBV5-4 - CASSFKGGDTQYF TGTGCCAGCAGCTTTAAGGGGGGGGATACGCAGTATTTT
- TRBJ2-3 TRBV7-2 - CASSLDREDTQYF TGTGCCAGCAGCTTAGACAGGGAAGATACGCAGTATTTT
- TRBJ2-3 TRBV24-1 - CATTGTSTDTQYF TGTGCCACCACTGGGACTAGCACAGATACGCAGTATTTT
- TRBJ1-5 TRBV18 once CASSPPGGSNQPQHF TGTGCCAGCTCACCACCAGGAGGTAGCAATCAGCCCCAGCATTTT
TRBD1 TRBJ1-1 TRBV27 - CASSWTGVNTEAFF TGTGCCAGCAGCTGGACAGGGGTGAACACTGAAGCTTTCTTT
- TRBJ1-5 TRBV10-2 - CASIKDLNQPQHF TGCGCCAGCATCAAGGACCTCAATCAGCCCCAGCATTTT
- TRBJ2-6 TRBV30 - CASDAGANVLTF TGTGCCTCTGATGCTGGGGCCAACGTCCTGACTTTC
- TRBJ2-5 TRBV23-1 - CASLQETQYF TGCGCCAGCTTACAGGAGACCCAGTACTTC
TRBD1 TRBJ1-4 TRBV6-5 - CASQQGEKLFF TGTGCCAGCCAACAGGGGGAAAAACTGTTTTTT
- TRBJ2-3 TRBV7-9 - CASSLAGSRDTQYF TGTGCCAGCAGCTTAGCGGGTAGCAGAGATACGCAGTATTTT
- TRBJ2-5 TRBV3-1/TRBV3-2 - CASSPLVQETQYF TGTGCCAGCAGCCCCTTGGTACAAGAGACCCAGTACTTC
- TRBJ1-6 TRBV9 - CASSVGLYNSPLHF TGTGCCAGCAGCGTCGGGCTTTATAATTCACCCCTCCACTTT
- TRBJ2-3 TRBV4-2 - CASSQGGPTDTQYF TGTGCCAGCAGCCAAGGCGGCCCCACAGATACGCAGTATTTT
- TRBJ2-7 TRBV7-3 - CASSTDREGEQYF TGTGCCAGCAGCACCGACAGGGAGGGGGAGCAGTACTTC
TRBD2 TRBJ2-7 TRBV11-2 - CASSLKGLVYRQLSYEQYF TGTGCCAGCAGCTTAAAGGGACTAGTTTACCGGCAACTTTCCTACGAGCAGTACTTC
TRBD1 TRBJ2-7 TRBV2 - CASSGKRQGSYEQYF TGTGCCAGCAGTGGGAAAAGACAGGGATCCTACGAGCAGTACTTC
- TRBJ1-2 TRBV19 - CASTYGRQVYGYTF TGTGCCAGTACATACGGGAGACAGGTCTATGGCTACACCTTC
- TRBJ1-4 TRBV5-4 - CASSLAQGGGEKLFF TGTGCCAGCAGCTTGGCTCAAGGGGGTGGTGAAAAACTGTTTTTT
- TRBJ1-3 TRBV4-3 - CASSQDSQGARNTIYF TGCGCCAGCAGCCAAGACAGTCAGGGCGCAAGAAACACCATATATTTT
- TRBJ2-2 TRBV7-2 - CASSLGDTGELFF TGTGCCAGCAGCTTGGGGGACACCGGGGAGCTGTTTTTT
TRBD2 TRBJ2-2 TRBV29-1 - CSAPLATNTGELFF TGCAGCGCTCCACTAGCGACCAACACCGGGGAGCTGTTTTTT
TRBD1 TRBJ1-2 TRBV15 - CATSIGTGAYGYTF TGTGCCACCAGCATTGGGACAGGGGCCTATGGCTACACCTTC
- TRBJ2-7 TRBV4-3 - CASSQDLGSPYEQYF TGCGCCAGCAGCCAAGATCTCGGGAGCCCCTACGAGCAGTACTTC